This T cell receptor (beta chain) was sequenced in a study of shared clonotypes between healthy human individuals. HIV-negative, healthy adults without recent acute infections or vaccinations were the donors. V shed 3 bases and J 3 bases; nucleotides not matched to a gene: 6. Germline loops: CDR1 LNHDA, CDR2 SQIVND (reference sequence). The CDR3 consists of 17 residues. Repertoires were generated with immunoSEQ multiplex PCR, while TCRdb's copy carries only in-frame clones and drops some. The table records approximately 2.5 million clones, over 85% of them present only once. Specimen: naive CD4+ T cells from PBMCs. Regarding subset: CD45RA+ positively selected. This rearrangement joins TRBV19 to TRBJ2-1, with 12 nucleotides matching TRBD2. This TCR derives from a man aged 18-30 years in good health. Some clones in this sample may be carry-over from other donors' samples. Here the CDR3 DNA reads TGTGCCAGTAGTATCGGACTAGCGGGGACATACTACAATGAGCAGTTCTTC. Its translation is CASSIGLAGTYYNEQFF.